These 20 T cell receptor beta chains share one sample of origin, sequenced in a study of T cells in localized non-small cell lung cancer. Only in-frame clones appear in the TCRdb table, and some are missing; sequencing was by immunoSEQ multiplex PCR. The repertoire holds more than 25,000 clones, with approximately 91% as singletons. This specimen was PBMCs, taken before any cancer treatment. The source is a man aged 35 to 70 with stage II lung adenocarcinoma.

This chain joins TRBV15 and TRBJ2-5; D unresolved. Germline CDR1 LNHNV, CDR2 YYDKDF (reference sequence). V was cut by 1 base and J by 4 bases, with 16 bases left in between. The CDR3 covers 16 residues. The CDR3 region has the DNA TGTGCCACCAGCAGAGGAGGTCTCACCCCCGGAGAGACCCAGTACTTC. Translated, it gives CATSRGGLTPGETQYF.

In this sample, this clone turned up a few times. The CDR3 sequence is CASRAGTTNEKLFF. The DNA of the CDR3 is TGTGCCAGCAGGGCAGGGACAACTAATGAAAAACTGTTTTTT. The genes are TRBV6-1 and TRBJ1-4; maybe TRBD1 (5 bases). The germline V gene has CDR1 MNHNS and CDR2 SASEGT. The length of the CDR3 is 14 residues. The V gene lost 6 bases and the J gene lost 0 bases, with 8 bases spanning the gap.

The chain combines TRBV30 with TRBJ2-3; the match to TRBD2 covers 9 bases. The CDR3 runs to 17 residues. V gave up 3 bases and J gave up 6 bases; unmatched junction bases: 16. Germline values: CDR1 GTSNPN, CDR2 SVGIG (reference sequence). The CDR3 loop reads CAWSPGRGLATWDTQYF. CDR3 DNA sequence: TGTGCCTGGAGCCCGGGCAGGGGACTAGCAACCTGGGATACGCAGTATTTT. Combining the CDR3 with reference TRBV30 and TRBJ2-3 gives the whole variable domain SQTIHQWPATLVQPVGSPLSLECTVEGTSNPNLYWYRQAAGRGLQLLFYSVGIGQISSEVPQNLSASRPQDRQFILSSKKLLLSDSGFYLCAWSPGRGLATWDTQYFGPGTRLTVL.

The CDR3 region has the DNA TGTGCCAGCAGCCACGACTTAGGAGGCAGTGTCTCTGGGGCCAACGTCCTGACTTTC. Protein sequence: CASSHDLGGSVSGANVLTF. J is TRBJ2-6 and V is TRBV5-6; weak D call: TRBD2 (5 bases). Germline lookup yields CDR1 SGHDT and CDR2 YYEEEE. V was cut by 4 bases and J by 0 bases, with 20 bases left in between. The CDR3 runs 19 residues.

The rearrangement joins TRBV25-1 to TRBJ2-6; the D is unclear. Germline lookup yields CDR1 MGHDK and CDR2 SYGVNS. Trimming cost V 5 bases and J 0 bases, with 8 bases left between them. The CDR3 extends over 15 amino acids. CDR3 coding DNA: TGTGCCAGCAGTTCACGCGGCTCTGGGGCCAACGTCCTGACTTTC. This gives the protein CASSSRGSGANVLTF.

The V gene is TRBV11-3, the J gene TRBJ2-5; no clear D. Trimming removed 2 bases from V and 2 bases from J, with 0 bases in between. The germline V gene encodes CDR1 SGHNT and CDR2 YENEEA. The CDR3 loop spans 11 amino acids. The CDR3 DNA reads as TGTGCCAGCAGCTTACAAGAGACCCAGTACTTC. The encoded protein is CASSLQETQYF. Complete variable domain (other parts from reference TRBV11-3 and TRBJ2-5): EAGVVQSPRYKIIEKKQPVAFWCNPISGHNTLYWYLQNLGQGPELLIRYENEEAVDDSQLPKDRFSAERLKGVDSTLKIQPAELGDSAVYLCASSLQETQYFGPGTRLLVL.

V usage is TRBV11-2 and J usage is TRBJ2-2; unclear D gene. CDR3 length: 11 residues. Trimming pared 2 bases from V and 7 bases from J, leaving 2 bases between. CDR1 is SGHAT, CDR2 FQNNGV, per germline. The CDR3 here is CASSLFGELFF. The CDR3 DNA reads TGTGCCAGCAGCTTATTCGGGGAGCTGTTTTTT.

The chain is built from TRBV6-1 and TRBJ1-1; no definite D call. CDR3 length equals 12 residues. V lost 3 bases and J 5 bases, leaving 7 bases between the germline ends. Germline assignment: CDR1 MNHNS and CDR2 SASEGT. The CDR3 spells CASSEYGTEAFF. The DNA for the CDR3 is TGTGCCAGCAGTGAGTACGGGACTGAAGCTTTCTTT.

The V gene is TRBV19, the J gene TRBJ2-5; D ambiguous. The V and J ends lost 1 base and 4 bases respectively, with 10 bases between them. This CDR3 comprises 14 residues. CDR1 is LNHDA, CDR2 SQIVND, per germline (reference sequence). The CDR3: CASSIAGRLETQYF. CDR3 bases: TGTGCCAGTAGTATAGCGGGCAGATTAGAGACCCAGTACTTC.

The chain links TRBV5-5 to TRBJ2-5; D gene ambiguous. CDR1 is SGHKS and CDR2 is YYEKEE in the germline V gene (reference sequence). The CDR3 sequence is 15 residues long. Trimming cost V 0 bases and J 3 bases, with 12 bases left between them. CDR3 sequence: CASSLGTVQKETQYF. The CDR3 coding sequence is TGTGCCAGCAGCTTGGGTACGGTCCAGAAAGAGACCCAGTACTTC.

The chain uses TRBV7-9 and TRBJ2-7; 9 bases fit TRBD1. Trimming cost V 4 bases and J 1 base; bases outside gene matches: 2. The CDR3 sequence is 14 residues long. Per germline, CDR1 SEHNR and CDR2 FQNEAQ (reference sequence). CDR3 in DNA: TGTGCCAGCAGCTCGACAGGGGGGTCCTACGAGCAGTACTTC. Amino acid sequence: CASSSTGGSYEQYF. Supplemented by reference TRBV7-9 and TRBJ2-7, the full variable domain reads DTGVSQNPRHKITKRGQNVTFRCDPISEHNRLYWYRQTLGQGPEFLTYFQNEAQLEKSRLLSDRFSAERPKGSFSTLEIQRTEQGDSAMYLCASSSTGGSYEQYFGPGTRLTVT.

V gene TRBV12-5 combines with J gene TRBJ1-1, with 10 bases matching TRBD1. V lost 0 bases to trimming and J lost 5 bases; unmatched junction nucleotides: 6. Germline lookup yields CDR1 LGHNT and CDR2 FRNRAP. The CDR3 has 16 residues. The DNA of the CDR3 is TGTGCTAGTGGTTTGGTACAAGGACAGGGGGGGACTGAAGCTTTCTTT. Its protein product is CASGLVQGQGGTEAFF.

This clone was seen just once. J is TRBJ1-3 and V is TRBV5-4; D uncertain. The CDR3 length is 15 residues. Between the trimmed V and J ends, which lost 1 base and 0 bases, there was a span of 8 bases. The germline V gene encodes CDR1 SGHNT and CDR2 YYREEE (reference sequence). The DNA for the CDR3 is TGTGCCAGCAGCTTGAAAGGAAGCTCTGGAAACACCATATATTTT. Translation: CASSLKGSSGNTIYF.

This chain connects TRBV7-9 to TRBJ1-1; no definite D call. This CDR3 contains 15 residues. V shed 0 bases and J shed 1 base, with 9 bases lying between them. The germline V gene has CDR1 SEHNR and CDR2 FQNEAQ (reference sequence). The CDR3 DNA follows: TGTGCCAGCAGCTTAGCAGCGGGGAAGAACACTGAAGCTTTCTTT. Protein sequence: CASSLAAGKNTEAFF.

The chain couples TRBV18 to TRBJ1-1; D gene ambiguous. V was trimmed by 5 bases and J by 3 bases, leaving 10 bases between them. Germline CDR1 reads KGHSH; CDR2 reads LQKENI. The CDR3 is 13 residues long. This CDR3 reads CASSEGKYTEAFF. The DNA for the CDR3 is TGTGCCAGCTCAGAAGGGAAGTACACTGAAGCTTTCTTT. Full variable domain (outside the CDR3, taken from reference TRBV18 and TRBJ1-1): NAGVMQNPRHLVRRRGQEARLRCSPMKGHSHVYWYRQLPEEGLKFMVYLQKENIIDESGMPKERFSAEFPKEGPSILRIQQVVRGDSAAYFCASSEGKYTEAFFGQGTRLTVV.

This sequence joins TRBV28 and TRBJ1-1; D gene ambiguous. The CDR3 consists of 12 residues. CDR1 is MDHEN and CDR2 is SYDVKM in the germline V gene. The germline V and J ends were trimmed by 4 bases and 5 bases, with 8 bases remaining between them. CDR3 sequence (DNA): TGTGCCAGCAGTTCCCCTATTACTGAAGCTTTCTTT. Residues: CASSSPITEAFF.

In its sample, this clone was seen once. The J gene is TRBJ2-2, the V gene TRBV6-4; no firm D call. Germline V gene lookup returns CDR1 MRHNA and CDR2 SNTAGT. This CDR3 contains 14 residues. V shed 3 bases and J shed 6 bases, with 11 bases lying between them. The CDR3 sequence is CASSEAQTAGELFF. The DNA for the CDR3 is TGTGCCAGCAGTGAGGCACAAACAGCCGGGGAGCTGTTTTTT.

The rearrangement links TRBV20-1 to TRBJ2-7; D uncertain. The V gene lost 0 bases and the J gene lost 7 bases, with 7 bases spanning the gap. Germline V gene sequence: CDR1 DFQATT, CDR2 SNEGSKA (reference sequence). The CDR3 loop spans 11 amino acids. Here the CDR3 DNA reads TGCAGTGCTAGAGAGTTCGGGGAGCAGTACTTC. This gives the protein CSAREFGEQYF.

The rearrangement uses TRBV28 and TRBJ1-2; D might be TRBD1 (5 bases). Per germline, CDR1 MDHEN and CDR2 SYDVKM. The CDR3 sequence is 14 residues long. V lost 4 bases and J 7 bases, leaving 16 bases between the germline ends. CDR3 bases: TGTGCCAGCAGTTCTCAGGGTGGTATTGTTGGCTACACCTTC. Residues: CASSSQGGIVGYTF.

The rearrangement joins TRBV28 to TRBJ2-5; D possibly uses TRBD1 or TRBD2 (6 bases each). The CDR3 has 15 amino acids. Per germline, CDR1 MDHEN and CDR2 SYDVKM. The V end lost 2 bases, the J end lost 1 base, and 11 bases lay between the germline ends. The CDR3 DNA reads as TGTGCCAGCAGTTTAACGGGGGCCCGCCAAGAGACCCAGTACTTC. Its translation is CASSLTGARQETQYF. The whole variable domain, remainder taken from reference TRBV28 and TRBJ2-5, is DVKVTQSSRYLVKRTGEKVFLECVQDMDHENMFWYRQDPGLGLRLIYFSYDVKMKEKGDIPEGYSVSREKKERFSLILESASTNQTSMYLCASSLTGARQETQYFGPGTRLLVL.